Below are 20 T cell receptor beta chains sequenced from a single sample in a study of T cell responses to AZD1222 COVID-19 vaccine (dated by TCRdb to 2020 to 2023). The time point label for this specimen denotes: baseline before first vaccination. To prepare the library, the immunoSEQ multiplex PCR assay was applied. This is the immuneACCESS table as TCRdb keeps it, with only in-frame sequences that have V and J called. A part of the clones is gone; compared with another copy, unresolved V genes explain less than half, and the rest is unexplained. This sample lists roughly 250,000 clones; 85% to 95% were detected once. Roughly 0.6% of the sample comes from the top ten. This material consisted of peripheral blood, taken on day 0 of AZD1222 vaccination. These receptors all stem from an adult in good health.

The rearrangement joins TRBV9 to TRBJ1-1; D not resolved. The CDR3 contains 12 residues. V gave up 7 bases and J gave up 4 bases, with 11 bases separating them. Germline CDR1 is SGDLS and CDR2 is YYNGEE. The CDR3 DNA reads TGTGCCAGCGGAGGTAGTTCCACTGAAGCTTTCTTT. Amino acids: CASGGSSTEAFF.

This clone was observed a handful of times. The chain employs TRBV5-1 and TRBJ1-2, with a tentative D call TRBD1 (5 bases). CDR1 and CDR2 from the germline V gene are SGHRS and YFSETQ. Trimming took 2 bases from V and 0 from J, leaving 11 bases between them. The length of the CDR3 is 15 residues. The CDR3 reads CASSLGAATNYGYTF. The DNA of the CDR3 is TGCGCCAGCAGCTTAGGGGCAGCGACTAACTATGGCTACACCTTC. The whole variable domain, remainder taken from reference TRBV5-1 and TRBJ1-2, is KAGVTQTPRYLIKTRGQQVTLSCSPISGHRSVSWYQQTPGQGLQFLFEYFSETQRNKGNFPGRFSGRQFSNSRSEMNVSTLELGDSALYLCASSLGAATNYGYTFGSGTRLTVV.

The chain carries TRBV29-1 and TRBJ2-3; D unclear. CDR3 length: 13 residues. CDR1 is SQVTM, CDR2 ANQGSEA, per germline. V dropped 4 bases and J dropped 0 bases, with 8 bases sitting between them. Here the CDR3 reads CSVVSTSTDTQYF. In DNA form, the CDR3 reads TGCAGCGTTGTAAGCACTAGCACAGATACGCAGTATTTT.

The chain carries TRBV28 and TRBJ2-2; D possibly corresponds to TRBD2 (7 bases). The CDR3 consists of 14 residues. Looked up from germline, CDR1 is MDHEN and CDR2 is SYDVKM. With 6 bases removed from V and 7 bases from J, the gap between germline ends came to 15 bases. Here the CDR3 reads CASRQGGGIGELFF. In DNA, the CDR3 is TGTGCCAGCAGGCAGGGAGGGGGAATCGGGGAGCTGTTTTTT.

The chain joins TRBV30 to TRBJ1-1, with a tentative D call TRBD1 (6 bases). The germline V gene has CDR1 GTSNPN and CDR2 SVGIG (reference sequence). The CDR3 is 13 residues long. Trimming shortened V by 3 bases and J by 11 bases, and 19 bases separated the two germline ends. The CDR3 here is CAWSSGQLLKAFF. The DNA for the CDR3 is TGTGCCTGGAGCTCCGGACAGCTCCTTAAGGCTTTCTTT.

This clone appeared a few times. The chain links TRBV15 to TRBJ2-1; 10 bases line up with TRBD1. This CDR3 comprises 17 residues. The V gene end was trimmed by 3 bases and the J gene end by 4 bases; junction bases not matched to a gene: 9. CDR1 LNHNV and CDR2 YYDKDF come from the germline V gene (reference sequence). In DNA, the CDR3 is TGTGCCACCAGCAGTGACCGGGACAGGGGACATTACAATGAGCAGTTCTTC. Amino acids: CATSSDRDRGHYNEQFF.

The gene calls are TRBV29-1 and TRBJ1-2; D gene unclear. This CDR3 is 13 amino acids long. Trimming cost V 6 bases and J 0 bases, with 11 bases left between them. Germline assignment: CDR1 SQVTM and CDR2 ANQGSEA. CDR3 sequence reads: CSVPGDTNYGYTF. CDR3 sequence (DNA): TGCAGCGTGCCCGGGGATACTAACTATGGCTACACCTTC.

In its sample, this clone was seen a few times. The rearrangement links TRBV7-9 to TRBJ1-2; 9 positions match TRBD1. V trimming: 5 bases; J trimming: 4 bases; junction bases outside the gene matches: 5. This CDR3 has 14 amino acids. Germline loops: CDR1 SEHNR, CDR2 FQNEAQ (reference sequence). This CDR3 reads CASSHGTGIYGYTF. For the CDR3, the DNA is TGTGCCAGCAGCCACGGGACAGGGATCTATGGCTACACCTTC.

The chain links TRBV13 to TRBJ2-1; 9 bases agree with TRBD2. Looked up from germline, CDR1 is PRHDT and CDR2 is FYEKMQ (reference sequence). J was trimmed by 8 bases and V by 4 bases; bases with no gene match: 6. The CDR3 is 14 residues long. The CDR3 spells CASSSGTSTHEQFF. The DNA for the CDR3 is TGTGCCAGCAGCTCCGGGACTAGCACCCATGAGCAGTTCTTC. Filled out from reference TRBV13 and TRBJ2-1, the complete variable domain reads AAGVIQSPRHLIKEKRETATLKCYPIPRHDTVYWYQQGPGQDPQFLISFYEKMQSDKGSIPDRFSAQQFSDYHSELNMSSLELGDSALYFCASSSGTSTHEQFFGPGTRLTVL.

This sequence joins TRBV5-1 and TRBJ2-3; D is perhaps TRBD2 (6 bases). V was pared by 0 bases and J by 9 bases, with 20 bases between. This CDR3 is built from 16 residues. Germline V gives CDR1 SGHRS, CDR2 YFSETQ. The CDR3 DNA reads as TGCGCCAGCAGCTTGGGGGGCGGGGAAGGCTCTTCAACGCAGTATTTT. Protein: CASSLGGGEGSSTQYF.

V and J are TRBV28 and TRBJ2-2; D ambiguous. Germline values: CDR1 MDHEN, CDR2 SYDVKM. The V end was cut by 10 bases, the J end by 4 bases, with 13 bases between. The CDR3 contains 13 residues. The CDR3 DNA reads TGTGCCACCGTTCACCTGGCCACCGGGGAGCTGTTTTTT. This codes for CATVHLATGELFF.

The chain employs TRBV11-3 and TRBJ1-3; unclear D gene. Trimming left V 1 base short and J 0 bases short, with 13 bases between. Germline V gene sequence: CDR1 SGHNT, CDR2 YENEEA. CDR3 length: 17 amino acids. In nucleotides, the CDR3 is TGTGCCAGCAGCTTAGGTCCCCTCGACATCTCTGGAAACACCATATATTTT. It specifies CASSLGPLDISGNTIYF.

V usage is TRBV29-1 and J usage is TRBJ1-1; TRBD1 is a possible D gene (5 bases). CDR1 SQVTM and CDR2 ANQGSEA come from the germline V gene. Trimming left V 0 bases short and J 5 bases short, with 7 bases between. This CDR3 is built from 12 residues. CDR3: CSVEDWGTEAFF. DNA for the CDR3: TGCAGCGTTGAAGACTGGGGGACTGAAGCTTTCTTT.

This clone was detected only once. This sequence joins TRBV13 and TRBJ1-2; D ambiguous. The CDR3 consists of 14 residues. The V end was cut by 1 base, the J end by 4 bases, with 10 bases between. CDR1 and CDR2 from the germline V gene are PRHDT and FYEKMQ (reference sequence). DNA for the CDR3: TGTGCCAGCAGCTTAGCCGTGGGCCCCTATGGCTACACCTTC. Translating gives CASSLAVGPYGYTF.

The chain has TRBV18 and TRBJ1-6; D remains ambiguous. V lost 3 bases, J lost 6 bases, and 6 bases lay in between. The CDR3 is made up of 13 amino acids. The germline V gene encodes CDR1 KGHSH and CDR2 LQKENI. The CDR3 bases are TGTGCCAGCTCACCGGGATCTAATTCACCCCTCCACTTT. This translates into CASSPGSNSPLHF.

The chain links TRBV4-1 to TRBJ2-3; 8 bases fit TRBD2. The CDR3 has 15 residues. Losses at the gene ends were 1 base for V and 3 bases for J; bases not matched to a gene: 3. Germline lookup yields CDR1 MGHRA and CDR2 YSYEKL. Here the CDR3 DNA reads TGCGCCAGCAGCCAAGGGGGACTAGGAACAGATACGCAGTATTTT. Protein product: CASSQGGLGTDTQYF.

As DNA, the CDR3 is TGTGCCAGCAGCCCAGGACAGGGTGGCACCGGGGAGCTGTTTTTT. Translation: CASSPGQGGTGELFF. J is TRBJ2-2 and V is TRBV6-5, with 8 bases identical to TRBD1. CDR3 size: 15 residues. Trimming cost V 6 bases and J 4 bases; bases outside gene matches: 7. Germline assignment: CDR1 MNHEY and CDR2 SVGAGI.

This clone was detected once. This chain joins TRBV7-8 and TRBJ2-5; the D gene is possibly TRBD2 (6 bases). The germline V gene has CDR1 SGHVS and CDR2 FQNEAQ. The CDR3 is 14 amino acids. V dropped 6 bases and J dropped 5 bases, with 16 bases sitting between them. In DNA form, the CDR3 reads TGTGCCAGCAGACCCCGGCTAGGAGGGGAGACCCAGTACTTC. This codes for CASRPRLGGETQYF.

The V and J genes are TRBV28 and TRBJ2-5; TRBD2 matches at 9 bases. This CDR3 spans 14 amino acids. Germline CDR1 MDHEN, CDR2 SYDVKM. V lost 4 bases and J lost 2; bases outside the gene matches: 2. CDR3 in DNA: TGTGCCAGCAGTTGGGCGGGGGGGCAAGAGACCCAGTACTTC. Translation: CASSWAGGQETQYF. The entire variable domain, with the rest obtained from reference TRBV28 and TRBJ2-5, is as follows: DVKVTQSSRYLVKRTGEKVFLECVQDMDHENMFWYRQDPGLGLRLIYFSYDVKMKEKGDIPEGYSVSREKKERFSLILESASTNQTSMYLCASSWAGGQETQYFGPGTRLLVL.

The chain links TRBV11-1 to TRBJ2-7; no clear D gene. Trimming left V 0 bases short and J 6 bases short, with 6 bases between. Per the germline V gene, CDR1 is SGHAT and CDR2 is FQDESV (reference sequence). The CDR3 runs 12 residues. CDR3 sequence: CASSLAETEQYF. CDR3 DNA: TGTGCCAGCAGCTTAGCGGAAACCGAGCAGTACTTC.